The next 31 T cell receptor beta chains were all read from a single sample in a study of control samples from healthy donors and cancer patients. Assay used: immunoSEQ multiplex PCR; TCRdb lists only in-frame clones, some missing. The data show fewer than 200,000 clones, roughly 93% seen once. Sequencing input: blood. These receptors came from a woman aged 60-75 years in good health.

This chain links TRBV18 with TRBJ2-5; possibly TRBD2 for D (6 bases). Germline values: CDR1 KGHSH, CDR2 LQKENI. CDR3 length: 13 residues. Trimming pared 2 bases from V and 4 bases from J, leaving 8 bases between. CDR3 sequence: CASSPGTVETQYF. In DNA, the CDR3 is TGTGCCAGCTCACCAGGGACTGTAGAGACCCAGTACTTC.

The chain links TRBV18 to TRBJ1-2, with 7 bases matching TRBD1. The CDR3 consists of 15 residues. The germline CDR1 and CDR2 sequences are KGHSH and LQKENI. V lost 2 bases, J lost 8 bases, and 11 bases stayed unmatched. The CDR3 DNA reads TGTGCCAGCTCACCAACCCGTGAGGGACAGCGAGGCTACACCTTC. Residues: CASSPTREGQRGYTF.

The chain carries TRBV30 and TRBJ1-3; D remains unclear. The length of the CDR3 is 12 residues. Germline assignment: CDR1 GTSNPN and CDR2 SVGIG (reference sequence). Deletions cut 3 bases from V and 4 bases from J, with 7 bases between. The CDR3 coding sequence is TGTGCCTGGAGGCAGAACGGAAACACCATATATTTT. This encodes CAWRQNGNTIYF.

The rearrangement links TRBV12-3 or TRBV12-4 to TRBJ1-2; D gene unclear. The CDR3 runs 13 residues. V lost 5 bases and J 1 base, leaving 8 bases between the germline ends. The CDR3 loop reads CASSPDFNYGYTF. Here the CDR3 DNA reads TGTGCCAGCAGTCCGGATTTTAACTATGGCTACACCTTC.

This clone appeared once. The chain has TRBV5-1 and TRBJ2-1; D is tentatively TRBD1 or TRBD2 (5 bases each). CDR3 length: 15 amino acids. The germline V and J ends were trimmed by 5 bases and 7 bases, with 19 bases remaining between them. Germline lookup yields CDR1 SGHRS and CDR2 YFSETQ. The CDR3 spells CASRRVSGNSNEQFF. DNA for the CDR3: TGCGCCAGCAGGAGGGTGTCAGGGAATTCGAATGAGCAGTTCTTC.

This clone was picked up a small number of times. This chain connects TRBV7-6 to TRBJ1-4; D is uncertain. The CDR3 has 19 residues. CDR1 and CDR2 from the germline V gene are SGHVS and FNYEAQ. Trimming stripped 0 bases from V and 0 bases from J, with 17 bases between. The DNA for the CDR3 is TGTGCCAGCAGCTTAGCGAACATGCATATCCCCACAACTAATGAAAAACTGTTTTTT. Amino acid sequence: CASSLANMHIPTTNEKLFF.

This clone was detected once. The chain recombines TRBV7-9 with TRBJ2-5; the match to TRBD1 covers 7 bases. This CDR3 has 14 amino acids. Trimming took 4 bases from V and 2 from J; bases not matched to a gene: 4. Looked up from germline, CDR1 is SEHNR and CDR2 is FQNEAQ (reference sequence). The DNA of the CDR3 is TGTGCCAGCAGCTCCTGGACAGGACAAGAGACCCAGTACTTC. Encoded protein: CASSSWTGQETQYF.

The CDR3 nucleotides read TGTGCCCCCGAGAGGGGGTCACCCCTCCACTTT. This sequence encodes CAPERGSPLHF. V gene TRBV24-1 combines with J gene TRBJ1-6, with D possibly matching TRBD1 (6 bases). The V gene's germline CDR1 is KGHDR and CDR2 SFDVKD. V was pared by 12 bases and J by 10 bases, with 12 bases between. The CDR3 runs to 11 residues.

The V gene is TRBV6-2 or TRBV6-3, the J gene TRBJ2-7; D not resolved. Germline V lookup: CDR1 MNHEY, CDR2 SVGEGT. Deletions cut 4 bases from V and 3 bases from J, with 4 bases between. The CDR3 has 11 residues. The CDR3 nucleotides are TGTGCCAGCAGTTCACTCTACGAGCAGTACTTC. It translates to CASSSLYEQYF.

The rearrangement links TRBV29-1 to TRBJ2-1; D is possibly TRBD1 (6 bases). The CDR3 loop spans 13 amino acids. V was shortened by 5 bases and J by 6 bases, with 14 bases between the two germline ends. The germline gives CDR1 SQVTM, CDR2 ANQGSEA. CDR3 sequence reads: CSVRRTAFNEQFF. The CDR3 coding sequence is TGCAGCGTTAGAAGGACAGCATTCAATGAGCAGTTCTTC.

This chain uses TRBV27 with TRBJ1-2; D unclear. Trimming left V 0 bases short and J 4 bases short, with 9 bases between. CDR3 length equals 14 residues. In germline, CDR1 is MNHEY, CDR2 SMNVEV (reference sequence). The CDR3 is CASSLSPSSYGYTF. CDR3 DNA: TGTGCCAGCAGTTTATCACCAAGCTCCTATGGCTACACCTTC.

This chain uses TRBV6-2 or TRBV6-3 with TRBJ1-5; no reliable D call. There are 13 residues in the CDR3. CDR1 is MNHEY and CDR2 is SVGEGT in the germline V gene. Trimming took off 4 bases at V and 7 bases at J, with 11 bases between the two ends. CDR3 loop: CASSSIGLQPQHF. DNA of the CDR3: TGTGCCAGCAGTTCTATTGGTTTGCAGCCCCAGCATTTT.

Comments on this clone: The sample carries other DNA sequences with the same CDR3. V and J are TRBV7-6 and TRBJ1-2; D not certain. CDR1 is SGHVS, CDR2 FNYEAQ, per germline. The CDR3 sequence is 16 residues long. Between the trimmed V and J ends, which lost 5 bases and 2 bases, there was a span of 18 bases. This CDR3 is CASSLTPAGSNYGYTF. The CDR3 DNA reads TGTGCCAGCAGCCTGACCCCCGCGGGCAGCAACTATGGCTACACCTTC.

V is TRBV6-2 or TRBV6-3 and J is TRBJ2-4; 15 bases are a match to TRBD2. CDR1 is MNHEY and CDR2 is SVGEGT in the germline V gene. V shed 6 bases, J shed 0 bases, and the junction held 15 bases outside the gene matches. The CDR3 contains 21 residues. DNA for the CDR3: TGTGCCAGCAGCACGGGACTAGCGGGGGGCGGCCGAACCCTAGCCAAAAACATTCAGTACTTC. Translation gives CASSTGLAGGGRTLAKNIQYF.

This clone was counted only a few times. The sample contains more than one DNA sequence encoding this CDR3. The V and J genes are TRBV7-2 and TRBJ1-4; 7 bases agree with TRBD1. V lost 1 base to trimming and J lost 5 bases; unmatched junction nucleotides: 4. This CDR3 has 15 residues. CDR1 is SGHTA and CDR2 is FQGNSA in the germline V gene. The CDR3: CASSLGQGGNEKLFF. The CDR3 DNA sequence: TGTGCCAGCAGCTTAGGGCAGGGGGGGAATGAAAAACTGTTTTTT.

The chain carries TRBV7-9 and TRBJ2-2, with D possibly called TRBD1 or TRBD2 (6 bases each). CDR3 length equals 16 residues. Trimming pared 5 bases from V and 6 bases from J, leaving 19 bases between. Germline lookup yields CDR1 SEHNR and CDR2 FQNEAQ (reference sequence). CDR3 loop: CASSGYRVWGAGELFF. CDR3 coding DNA: TGTGCCAGCAGCGGATACAGGGTCTGGGGGGCCGGGGAGCTGTTTTTT.

This clone was seen only once. The rearrangement uses TRBV7-9 and TRBJ2-1; TRBD1 matches 9 bases. In germline, CDR1 is SEHNR, CDR2 FQNEAQ (reference sequence). V was pared by 3 bases and J by 5 bases, with 8 bases of the junction left unmatched. This CDR3 spans 16 amino acids. The CDR3 bases are TGTGCCAGCAGCTTTCCCCGGGACAGGGCGAACAATGAGCAGTTCTTC. Its protein product is CASSFPRDRANNEQFF.

CDR3 DNA: TGCAGCGCCGGGAGGGACAGCCAAATGAACACTGAAGCTTTCTTT. As protein: CSAGRDSQMNTEAFF. The chain is built from TRBV29-1 and TRBJ1-1, with 7 bases that match TRBD1. The CDR3 totals 15 residues. The germline V gene encodes CDR1 SQVTM and CDR2 ANQGSEA. V dropped 7 bases and J dropped 0; count of bases not matched to a gene: 11. The variable domain in full, with the rest retrieved from reference TRBV29-1 and TRBJ1-1, is SAVISQKPSRDICQRGTSLTIQCQVDSQVTMMFWYRQQPGQSLTLIATANQGSEATYESGFVIDKFPISRPNLTFSTLTVSNMSPEDSSIYLCSAGRDSQMNTEAFFGQGTRLTVV.

This chain uses TRBV13 with TRBJ2-2; D is undetermined. V shed 5 bases and J shed 6 bases, with 19 bases lying between them. The CDR3 covers 16 residues. The germline gives CDR1 PRHDT, CDR2 FYEKMQ (reference sequence). Here the CDR3 reads CASSRPGPLSAGELFF. CDR3 nucleotides: TGTGCCAGCAGCCGTCCTGGCCCCCTGTCGGCCGGGGAGCTGTTTTTT.

The rearrangement uses TRBV7-2 and TRBJ1-2; 7 bases are shared with TRBD1. Germline CDR1 SGHTA, CDR2 FQGNSA. The CDR3 length is 14 residues. V shed 5 bases, J shed 2 bases, and the junction held 5 bases outside the gene matches. Written as DNA, the CDR3 is TGTGCCAGCAGCCCAAAGACAGGGAACTATGGCTACACCTTC. Its protein is CASSPKTGNYGYTF.

Remarks on this clone: Additional DNA sequences in this sample encode the identical CDR3. The rearrangement links TRBV5-1 to TRBJ1-2; D is uncertain. V shed 0 bases and J shed 5 bases, with 17 bases lying between them. The CDR3 totals 16 residues. Germline V gene data show CDR1 as SGHRS and CDR2 as YFSETQ. The CDR3 region has the DNA TGCGCCAGCAGCTTGGAGGGCATCCGCTTTCGGTATGGCTACACCTTC. Amino acid sequence: CASSLEGIRFRYGYTF.

Only one count was recorded for this clone. This sequence joins TRBV5-1 and TRBJ1-1, with TRBD1 matching over 11 bases. J was trimmed by 6 bases and V by 3 bases; bases with no gene match: 4. This CDR3 comprises 14 residues. Germline CDR1 reads SGHRS; CDR2 reads YFSETQ. DNA of the CDR3: TGCGCCAGCAGCTCACAGGGACAGGGGGCTGAAGCTTTCTTT. It codes for CASSSQGQGAEAFF.

The V and J genes are TRBV4-1 and TRBJ1-2; maybe TRBD1 (6 bases). The CDR3 consists of 15 residues. V was clipped by 2 bases and J by 7 bases, with 17 bases between them. The germline gives CDR1 MGHRA, CDR2 YSYEKL. The DNA for the CDR3 is TGCGCCAGCAGCCAACCAAACAGGGTCTTTTCTGGCTACACCTTC. It encodes CASSQPNRVFSGYTF.

In its sample, this clone was seen once. Its ends do not fully match the called genes, so a read error is possible. This chain uses TRBV6-6 with TRBJ1-3; D is unclear. Germline V gives CDR1 MNHNY, CDR2 SVGAGI (reference sequence). The CDR3 extends over 14 amino acids. Written as DNA, the CDR3 is TGTGCCAGCACTTACACGGGCCCTGGAAACACCATATCTTTT. Translating gives CASTYTGPGNTISF.

The chain has TRBV3-1 (or the pseudogene TRBV3-2) and TRBJ1-2; D gene ambiguous. Trimming took off 0 bases at V and 7 bases at J, with 15 bases between the two ends. The CDR3 has 15 residues. Per germline, CDR1 LGHDT and CDR2 YNNKEL (reference sequence). The CDR3 region is CASSQEDGESGGYTF. The CDR3 region has the DNA TGTGCCAGCAGCCAAGAAGATGGGGAATCGGGTGGCTACACCTTC.

CDR3 sequence: CASSAAGSNNNEQFF. For the CDR3, the DNA is TGTGCCAGCAGCGCAGCGGGGTCTAACAACAATGAGCAGTTCTTC. The rearrangement uses TRBV9 and TRBJ2-1; 7 bases match TRBD2. The trim removed 3 bases at V and 5 bases at J, leaving 8 bases unmatched. In germline, CDR1 is SGDLS, CDR2 YYNGEE. CDR3 length: 15 residues.

CDR3 DNA: TGTGCCAGCTCACCACTCGGACAGCCTAACTATGGCTACACCTTC. Amino acids: CASSPLGQPNYGYTF. The V and J genes are TRBV18 and TRBJ1-2, with D possibly being TRBD1 (6 bases). Trimming took 1 base from V and 0 from J, leaving 9 bases between them. Germline CDR1 KGHSH, CDR2 LQKENI. CDR3 length equals 15 residues.

V gene TRBV7-8 combines with J gene TRBJ1-1, with 8 bases identical to TRBD1. Germline V CDR1 and CDR2: SGHVS, FQNEAQ. Losses at the gene ends were 4 bases for V and 3 bases for J; bases not matched to a gene: 7. The CDR3 extends over 15 amino acids. In DNA, the CDR3 is TGTGCCAGCAGCTATTCAGGGGGCGCGGACACTGAAGCTTTCTTT. Residues: CASSYSGGADTEAFF.

This chain joins TRBV7-9 and TRBJ1-5; perhaps TRBD1 as D (5 bases). Per germline, CDR1 SEHNR and CDR2 FQNEAQ (reference sequence). CDR3 length: 16 amino acids. The V end was cut by 0 bases, the J end by 5 bases, with 14 bases between. The CDR3 spells CASSLAPRGNHQPQHF. CDR3 nucleotides: TGTGCCAGCAGCTTAGCCCCTAGGGGAAATCATCAGCCCCAGCATTTT.

The V call is TRBV7-2, the J call TRBJ2-2, with D tentatively TRBD2 (6 bases). V was trimmed by 2 bases and J by 7 bases, leaving 11 bases between them. CDR3 length: 14 amino acids. CDR1 SGHTA and CDR2 FQGNSA come from the germline V gene. The CDR3 here is CASSLSLANGELFF. In nucleotides, the CDR3 is TGTGCCAGCAGCTTAAGTCTAGCGAACGGGGAGCTGTTTTTT.

The rearrangement joins TRBV3-1 (or the pseudogene TRBV3-2) to TRBJ1-3, with D hard to call. Trimming shortened V by 5 bases and J by 2 bases, and 1 base separated the two germline ends. CDR3 length equals 11 residues. The germline gives CDR1 LGHDT, CDR2 YNNKEL (reference sequence). The CDR3 region is CASSTGNTIYF. CDR3 DNA: TGTGCCAGCAGCACTGGAAACACCATATATTTT.